This TCR beta chain was retrieved from a study of siplizumab effects on memory and regulatory T cells. Using immunoSEQ multiplex PCR, the repertoire was profiled, and TCRdb retains in-frame clones only, with some absent. The sample contains about 97,000 clones, 85% to 95% of which appear only once. The J segment lost 7 bases and the V segment lost 1 base, leaving 9 bases of the junction unmatched. CDR1 is LGHNA, CDR2 YNFKEQ, per germline. CDR3 length equals 15 residues. Material: non-Treg CD4+ T cells sorted from blood. The receptor's source is a human donor in good health. The chain uses TRBV4-2 and TRBJ2-7; 8 bases match TRBD2. CDR3 in amino acids: CASSQVVGREGEQYF. The CDR3 DNA reads TGTGCCAGCAGCCAAGTCGTCGGGAGGGAGGGTGAGCAGTACTTC.